The 16 T cell receptor beta chains in this list originate from one sample, sequenced in a study of PD-1 blockade in classical Hodgkin lymphoma. No patient escaped relapse after autologous stem cell transplantation, and brentuximab vedotin exposure varied. Magnetic negative selection of thawed PBMCs was the method by which CD4+ T cells were purified. Profiled with immunoSEQ multiplex PCR; TCRdb holds only in-frame clones, not every one. The table records some 8,900 clones, 65% to 85% of them present only once. The sequences come from CD4+ T cells from blood, collected at baseline. The origin of the receptors is a human donor with classical Hodgkin lymphoma.

The table lists this clone with a count of one. The chain couples TRBV28 to TRBJ1-4, with 10 bases lining up with TRBD1. V gave up 7 bases and J gave up 7 bases; unmatched junction bases: 9. Germline CDR1 reads MDHEN; CDR2 reads SYDVKM. The CDR3 contains 15 residues. The CDR3 nucleotides read TGTGCCAGCACTTTTTGGACAGGGGGAGGTGAAAAACTGTTTTTT. Residues: CASTFWTGGGEKLFF. Full variable domain (remainder filled in from reference TRBV28 and TRBJ1-4): DVKVTQSSRYLVKRTGEKVFLECVQDMDHENMFWYRQDPGLGLRLIYFSYDVKMKEKGDIPEGYSVSREKKERFSLILESASTNQTSMYLCASTFWTGGGEKLFFGSGTQLSVL.

V is TRBV10-3 and J is TRBJ2-3; 9 positions match TRBD2. CDR1 is ENHRY, CDR2 SYGVKD, per germline. The CDR3 extends over 14 amino acids. The junction had 4 bases not matched to a gene; V was cut back by 4 bases and J by 5 bases. CDR3 nucleotides: TGTGCCATCAGTGTAGCGGGAGTGGGAGATACGCAGTATTTT. It yields the protein CAISVAGVGDTQYF.

V gene TRBV6-6 combines with J gene TRBJ2-5; D ambiguous. CDR3 length: 12 residues. CDR1 is MNHNY, CDR2 SVGAGI, per germline (reference sequence). Trimming took 4 bases from V and 5 from J, leaving 8 bases between them. The CDR3 loop reads CASSSLMETQYF. CDR3 nucleotides: TGTGCCAGCAGTTCCCTTATGGAGACCCAGTACTTC.

This chain connects TRBV18 to TRBJ2-3; 7 bases map to TRBD2. V dropped 3 bases and J dropped 4; count of bases not matched to a gene: 4. From germline, CDR1 is KGHSH and CDR2 LQKENI. CDR3 length equals 14 residues. The DNA of the CDR3 is TGTGCCAGCTCACCCGGGGGGTATGCAGATACGCAGTATTTT. Amino acid sequence: CASSPGGYADTQYF.

This clone came up once. The chain has TRBV10-3 and TRBJ2-3; tentative D call: TRBD1 (5 bases). The V and J ends lost 3 bases and 4 bases respectively, with 17 bases between them. CDR1 is ENHRY, CDR2 SYGVKD, per germline. The CDR3 loop spans 16 amino acids. The CDR3 DNA is TGTGCCATCAGTGACAATCGAAAGGGGCCCCCAGATACGCAGTATTTT. Amino acids: CAISDNRKGPPDTQYF.

The chain is built from TRBV6-1 and TRBJ2-1; 11 positions agree with TRBD2. With 6 bases clipped from V and 6 bases from J, the junction kept 4 bases outside the gene matches. Germline CDR1 and CDR2: MNHNS and SASEGT. This CDR3 contains 14 residues. Written as DNA, the CDR3 is TGTGCCAGCAGAGCTAGCGGGAGGAGCAATGAGCAGTTCTTC. Protein sequence: CASRASGRSNEQFF.

The chain is built from TRBV6-1 and TRBJ2-2, with D perhaps TRBD1 (6 bases). V was trimmed by 4 bases and J by 4 bases, leaving 16 bases between them. CDR1 MNHNS and CDR2 SASEGT come from the germline V gene. This CDR3 region has 16 residues. As DNA, the CDR3 is TGTGCCAGCAGTGTCCTGGGGGCGACGGGCACCGGGGAGCTGTTTTTT. The encoded protein is CASSVLGATGTGELFF.

The genes are TRBV4-2 and TRBJ2-4; TRBD2 matches 12 bases. This CDR3 has 19 amino acids. CDR1 is LGHNA and CDR2 is YNFKEQ in the germline V gene. Trimming removed 1 base from V and 0 bases from J; junction bases left unmatched: 7. The CDR3 reads CASSQGWTSGDLAKNIQYF. The CDR3 region has the DNA TGTGCCAGCAGCCAAGGGTGGACTAGCGGGGATTTAGCCAAAAACATTCAGTACTTC.

The chain employs TRBV15 and TRBJ1-2; the D is unclear. The V end was cut by 3 bases, the J end by 3 bases, with 14 bases between. Germline V CDR1 and CDR2: LNHNV, YYDKDF (reference sequence). This CDR3 is 15 amino acids long. The CDR3: CATSSVALGYYGYTF. CDR3 nucleotides: TGTGCCACCAGCAGCGTGGCCCTAGGCTACTATGGCTACACCTTC.

V usage is TRBV7-9 and J usage is TRBJ2-7; D remains ambiguous. The CDR3 covers 15 residues. Trimming shortened V by 5 bases and J by 0 bases, and 14 bases separated the two germline ends. Per germline, CDR1 SEHNR and CDR2 FQNEAQ (reference sequence). The CDR3 is CASSPRPGSSYEQYF. In nucleotides, the CDR3 is TGTGCCAGCAGCCCGCGACCTGGAAGCTCCTACGAGCAGTACTTC.

This chain uses TRBV7-9 with TRBJ2-5; D might be TRBD1 or TRBD2, each matching 6 bases. The CDR3 is 17 amino acids. The V end lost 3 bases, the J end lost 4 bases, and 21 bases lay between the germline ends. The germline gives CDR1 SEHNR, CDR2 FQNEAQ (reference sequence). In DNA form, the CDR3 reads TGTGCCAGCAGCTTTTCCCTCGCGGGACATACCGTAGAGACCCAGTACTTC. Residues: CASSFSLAGHTVETQYF.

The J gene is TRBJ2-3, the V gene TRBV5-1; the match to TRBD2 covers 11 bases. Germline CDR1 is SGHRS and CDR2 is YFSETQ. Losses at the gene ends were 3 bases for V and 5 bases for J; bases not matched to a gene: 8. This CDR3 has 16 residues. CDR3 bases: TGCGCCAGCAGCTCAGAACTAGCGGGAGTTAGAGATACGCAGTATTTT. It is translated as CASSSELAGVRDTQYF.

This sequence joins TRBV28 and TRBJ2-2; a possible D gene is TRBD2 (6 bases). V dropped 6 bases and J dropped 2 bases, with 10 bases sitting between them. In germline, CDR1 is MDHEN, CDR2 SYDVKM. The CDR3 covers 14 residues. CDR3 amino acids: CASRAGLNTGELFF. CDR3 sequence (DNA): TGTGCCAGCAGGGCGGGGTTAAACACCGGGGAGCTGTTTTTT.

About this clone itself: At one end the junction does not follow the germline gene, possibly because of a read error. J is TRBJ2-1 and V is TRBV6-5, with 8 bases identical to TRBD2. The CDR3 consists of 16 residues. Germline CDR1 is MNHEY and CDR2 is SVGAGI. In nucleotides, the CDR3 is TGTGCCAGCAGTAACTCTGGCGGGAGGATTCGAAATGAGCAGTTCTTC. Amino acid sequence: CASSNSGGRIRNEQFF.

This clone was counted a single time. CDR3 nucleotide sequence: TGTGCCAGCAGTTTATTTGCGGGAGGGCCAAAAGAGACCCAGTACTTC. It codes for CASSLFAGGPKETQYF. The genes are TRBV27 and TRBJ2-5, with 9 bases lining up with TRBD2. Looked up from germline, CDR1 is MNHEY and CDR2 is SMNVEV (reference sequence). V shed 1 base, J shed 3 bases, and the junction held 6 bases outside the gene matches. The CDR3 covers 16 residues.

This chain connects TRBV4-1 to TRBJ1-6; D is undetermined. There are 12 residues in the CDR3. Germline V lookup: CDR1 MGHRA, CDR2 YSYEKL. V was pared by 1 base and J by 9 bases, with 4 bases between. The CDR3 bases are TGCGCCAGCAGCCAAGTGTTTTCACCCCTCCACTTT. Translating it yields CASSQVFSPLHF.